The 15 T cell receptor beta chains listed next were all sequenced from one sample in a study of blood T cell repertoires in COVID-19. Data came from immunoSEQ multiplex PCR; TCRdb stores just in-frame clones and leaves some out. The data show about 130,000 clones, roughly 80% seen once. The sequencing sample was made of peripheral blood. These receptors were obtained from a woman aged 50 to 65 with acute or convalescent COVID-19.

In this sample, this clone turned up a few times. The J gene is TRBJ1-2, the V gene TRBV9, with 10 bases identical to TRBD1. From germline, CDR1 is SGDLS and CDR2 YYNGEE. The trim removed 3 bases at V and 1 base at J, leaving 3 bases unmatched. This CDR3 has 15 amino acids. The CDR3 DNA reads TGTGCCAGCAGCGGCCGGGACAGGGGTAACTATGGCTACACCTTC. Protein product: CASSGRDRGNYGYTF.

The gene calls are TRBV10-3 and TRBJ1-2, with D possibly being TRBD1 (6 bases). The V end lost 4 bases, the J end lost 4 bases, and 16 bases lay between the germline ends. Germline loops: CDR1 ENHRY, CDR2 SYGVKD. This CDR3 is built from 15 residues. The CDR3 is CAISGTVEGSYGYTF. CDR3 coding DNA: TGTGCCATCAGTGGGACAGTCGAGGGATCCTATGGCTACACCTTC.

CDR3 sequence (DNA): TGTGCCAGCAGCGCGGACCCGACAGGGGTAGGAAACACCATATATTTT. Translating gives CASSADPTGVGNTIYF. This chain joins TRBV9 and TRBJ1-3; 8 bases fit TRBD1. CDR1 SGDLS and CDR2 YYNGEE come from the germline V gene. This CDR3 is built from 16 residues. V lost 3 bases, J lost 4 bases, and 9 bases stayed unmatched.

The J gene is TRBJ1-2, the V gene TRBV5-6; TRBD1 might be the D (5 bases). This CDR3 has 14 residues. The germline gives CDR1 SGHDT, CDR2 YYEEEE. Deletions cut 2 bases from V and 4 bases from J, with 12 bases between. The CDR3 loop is CASSFRGVIYGYTF. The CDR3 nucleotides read TGTGCCAGCAGCTTCCGGGGGGTGATCTATGGCTACACCTTC. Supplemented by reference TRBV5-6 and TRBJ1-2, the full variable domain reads DAGVTQSPTHLIKTRGQQVTLRCSPKSGHDTVSWYQQALGQGPQFIFQYYEEEERQRGNFPDRFSGHQFPNYSSELNVNALLLGDSALYLCASSFRGVIYGYTFGSGTRLTVV.

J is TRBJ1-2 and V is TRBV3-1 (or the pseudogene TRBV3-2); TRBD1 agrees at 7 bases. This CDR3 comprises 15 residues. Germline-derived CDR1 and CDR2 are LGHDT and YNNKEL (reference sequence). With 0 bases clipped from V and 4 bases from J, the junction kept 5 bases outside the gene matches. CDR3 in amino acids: CASSQDRKGAYGYTF. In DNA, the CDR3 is TGTGCCAGCAGCCAAGATCGTAAGGGGGCCTATGGCTACACCTTC.

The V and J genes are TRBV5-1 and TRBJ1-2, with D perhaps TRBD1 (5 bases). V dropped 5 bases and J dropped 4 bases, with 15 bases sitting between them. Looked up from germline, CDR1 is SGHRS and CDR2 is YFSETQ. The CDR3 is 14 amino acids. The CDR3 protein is CASSPAIDSYGYTF. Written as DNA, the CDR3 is TGCGCCAGCAGTCCCGCTATTGACAGCTATGGCTACACCTTC.

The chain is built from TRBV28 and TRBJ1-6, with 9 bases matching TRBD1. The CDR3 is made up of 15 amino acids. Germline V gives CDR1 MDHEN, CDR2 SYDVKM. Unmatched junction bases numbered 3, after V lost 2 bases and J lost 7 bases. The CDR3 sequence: CASSLRDRDNSPLHF. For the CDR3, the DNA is TGTGCCAGCAGTTTACGGGACAGGGACAATTCACCCCTCCACTTT.

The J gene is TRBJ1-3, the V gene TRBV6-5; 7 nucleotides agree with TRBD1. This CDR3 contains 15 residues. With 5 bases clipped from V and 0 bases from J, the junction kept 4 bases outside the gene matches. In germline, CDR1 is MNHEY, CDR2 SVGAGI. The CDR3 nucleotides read TGTGCCAGCAGTCTGGGACAGAGCTCTGGAAACACCATATATTTT. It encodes CASSLGQSSGNTIYF.

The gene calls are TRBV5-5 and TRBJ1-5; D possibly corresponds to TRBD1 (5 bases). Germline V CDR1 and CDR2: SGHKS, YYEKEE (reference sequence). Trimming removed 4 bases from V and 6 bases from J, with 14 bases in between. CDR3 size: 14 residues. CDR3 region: CASSGKGAGQPQHF. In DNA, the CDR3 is TGTGCCAGCAGCGGTAAAGGGGCCGGTCAGCCCCAGCATTTT. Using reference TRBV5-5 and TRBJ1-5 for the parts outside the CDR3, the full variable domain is DAGVTQSPTHLIKTRGQQVTLRCSPISGHKSVSWYQQVLGQGPQFIFQYYEKEERGRGNFPDRFSARQFPNYSSELNVNALLLGDSALYLCASSGKGAGQPQHFGDGTRLSIL.

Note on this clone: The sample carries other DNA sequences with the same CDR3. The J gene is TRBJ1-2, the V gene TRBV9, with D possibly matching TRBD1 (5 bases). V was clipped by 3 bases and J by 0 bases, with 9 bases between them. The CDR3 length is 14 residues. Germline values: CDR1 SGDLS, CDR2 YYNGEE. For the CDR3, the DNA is TGTGCCAGCAGCGATCCGGGGGCTAACTATGGCTACACCTTC. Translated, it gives CASSDPGANYGYTF.

CDR3 loop: CASSLPGQGRGKLFF. The CDR3 nucleotides are TGTGCCAGCAGCCTCCCGGGACAGGGACGTGGAAAACTGTTTTTT. The chain has TRBV5-8 and TRBJ1-4; 9 nucleotides line up with TRBD1. The V and J ends lost 4 bases and 10 bases, in that order; junction bases with no gene match: 11. Looked up from germline, CDR1 is SGHTS and CDR2 is YDEGEE. The CDR3 spans 15 residues.

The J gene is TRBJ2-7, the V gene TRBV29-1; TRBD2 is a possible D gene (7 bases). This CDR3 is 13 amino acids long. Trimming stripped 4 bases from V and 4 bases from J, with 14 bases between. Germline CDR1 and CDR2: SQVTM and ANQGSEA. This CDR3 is CSVGGGGAYEQYF. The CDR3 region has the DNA TGCAGCGTTGGAGGAGGGGGGGCATACGAGCAGTACTTC.

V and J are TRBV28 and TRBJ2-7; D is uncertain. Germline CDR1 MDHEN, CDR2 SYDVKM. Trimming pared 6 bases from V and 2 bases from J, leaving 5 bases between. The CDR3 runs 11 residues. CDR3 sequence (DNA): TGTGCCAGCAGCCTAGCCTACGAGCAGTACTTC. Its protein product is CASSLAYEQYF.

In DNA form, the CDR3 reads TGTGCCAGTAGTATGGCAGGGGCCGGAAACACCATATATTTT. It is translated as CASSMAGAGNTIYF. The rearrangement joins TRBV19 to TRBJ1-3; D may be TRBD1 (6 bases). Trimming took off 3 bases at V and 4 bases at J, with 10 bases between the two ends. This CDR3 has 14 amino acids. Per germline, CDR1 LNHDA and CDR2 SQIVND (reference sequence).

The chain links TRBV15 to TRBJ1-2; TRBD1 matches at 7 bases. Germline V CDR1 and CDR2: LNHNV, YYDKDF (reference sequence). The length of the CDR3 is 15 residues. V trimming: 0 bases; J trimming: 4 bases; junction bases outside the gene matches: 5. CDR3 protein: CATSRDTGVAYGYTF. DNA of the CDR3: TGTGCCACCAGCAGAGATACAGGGGTGGCCTATGGCTACACCTTC.